Given below is one T cell receptor (beta chain) in context. Its antigen is still unknown. Only in-frame clones appear in the TCRdb table, and some are missing; sequencing was by immunoSEQ multiplex PCR. The sample includes hundreds of thousands of clones, almost 95% of them seen just once. The data stem from a study of shared clonotypes between healthy human individuals. The study, taken as a whole, reports: Clonotypes not shared had lower generation probabilities than those common to all four donors.

As defined, naive CD8 cells were CD45RO-negative and positively selected for CCR7, with terminally differentiated effector memory CD45RA+ cells excluded. Donors comprised only Caucasian adults living in Nashville, Tennessee. This receptor was obtained from a young man in good health. The sample comprised naive CD8+ T cells sorted from blood.

The CDR3 DNA is TGTGCCAGCAGCGGCCTTGGGGCGGGAGTATGGGATGAGCAGTTCTTC. Its translation: CASSGLGAGVWDEQFF. The chain combines TRBV11-2 with TRBJ2-1, with 7 bases fitting TRBD2. The CDR3 sequence is 16 residues long. From germline, CDR1 is SGHAT and CDR2 FQNNGV. The V and J ends lost 5 bases and 8 bases, in that order; junction bases with no gene match: 15.